The 17 T cell receptor beta chains listed next were all sequenced from one sample in a study of shared clonotypes between healthy human individuals. Method: immunoSEQ multiplex PCR; TCRdb's copy keeps in-frame clones and lacks some. This sample has 2 million to 2.5 million clones, with 90% to 96% found just once. The specimen was naive CD4+ T cells sorted from blood. Noted subset: CD45RA+ positively selected. Receptors were obtained from a man younger than 35 in good health.

The V gene is TRBV28, the J gene TRBJ1-6; D is undetermined. CDR3 length equals 15 residues. The V gene's germline CDR1 is MDHEN and CDR2 SYDVKM. Between the trimmed V and J ends, which lost 7 bases and 8 bases, there was a span of 18 bases. The CDR3 sequence is CASTPGMGSDSPLHF. The CDR3 DNA sequence: TGTGCCAGCACCCCTGGGATGGGGAGCGATTCACCCCTCCACTTT.

The V call is TRBV19, the J call TRBJ2-1, with 8 bases matching TRBD1. The CDR3 runs 17 residues. Germline CDR1 LNHDA, CDR2 SQIVND (reference sequence). The V gene end was trimmed by 1 base and the J gene end by 4 bases; junction bases not matched to a gene: 9. The CDR3: CASSIGRTGYPYNEQFF. CDR3 bases: TGTGCCAGTAGTATAGGCAGGACAGGGTACCCATACAATGAGCAGTTCTTC.

This chain connects TRBV6-5 to TRBJ2-5; TRBD1 or TRBD2 may be the D gene (5 bases each). V was trimmed by 1 base and J by 5 bases, leaving 8 bases between them. The CDR3 is made up of 13 amino acids. The germline gives CDR1 MNHEY, CDR2 SVGAGI. The CDR3 DNA reads as TGTGCCAGCAGTTACTGGGGGAAGGAGACCCAGTACTTC. This codes for CASSYWGKETQYF.

The rearrangement joins TRBV5-1 to TRBJ2-7, with D unresolved. Trimming cost V 0 bases and J 6 bases, with 10 bases left between them. The CDR3 is 13 amino acids. From germline, CDR1 is SGHRS and CDR2 YFSETQ. CDR3 DNA sequence: TGCGCCAGCAGCTTGGACAACTCTTCCGAGCAGTACTTC. This encodes CASSLDNSSEQYF.

The rearrangement links TRBV7-9 to TRBJ2-4; D is unclear. V gave up 5 bases and J gave up 0 bases, with 14 bases separating them. Germline-derived CDR1 and CDR2 are SEHNR and FQNEAQ (reference sequence). This CDR3 has 16 amino acids. For the CDR3, the DNA is TGTGCCAGCAGCAACAACGTGTGGTTAGCCAAAAACATTCAGTACTTC. This codes for CASSNNVWLAKNIQYF.

V and J are TRBV5-1 and TRBJ2-3; D remains unclear. The CDR3 is made up of 15 amino acids. CDR1 is SGHRS and CDR2 is YFSETQ in the germline V gene. Between the trimmed V and J ends, which lost 5 bases and 1 base, there was a span of 14 bases. The CDR3 sequence is CASSPPTGGTDTQYF. The CDR3 DNA is TGCGCCAGCAGTCCCCCGACCGGAGGCACAGATACGCAGTATTTT.

This rearrangement joins TRBV10-1 to TRBJ1-1; 9 bases agree with TRBD1. CDR3 size: 18 residues. After removal of 4 bases from V and 3 bases from J, the junction contained 15 bases not matched to a gene. Germline V gives CDR1 WNHNN, CDR2 SYGVQD (reference sequence). CDR3 protein: CASSGGQGPTKRYTEAFF. The CDR3 DNA reads TGCGCCAGCAGTGGGGGACAGGGACCAACGAAGAGGTACACTGAAGCTTTCTTT.

As DNA, the CDR3 is TGTGCCAGCAGTTTAGGGGGCCTTAGCTACAATGAGCAGTTCTTC. It encodes CASSLGGLSYNEQFF. V gene TRBV27 combines with J gene TRBJ2-1; D is perhaps TRBD1 (6 bases). The CDR3 is 15 residues long. Germline loops: CDR1 MNHEY, CDR2 SMNVEV (reference sequence). V lost 2 bases and J 3 bases, leaving 11 bases between the germline ends.

V usage is TRBV7-8 and J usage is TRBJ2-3; D unresolved. Germline V CDR1 and CDR2: SGHVS, FQNEAQ. The CDR3 has 15 amino acids. Trimming left V 4 bases short and J 5 bases short, with 16 bases between. This CDR3 is CASSWAPQGLDTQYF. CDR3 in DNA: TGTGCCAGCAGCTGGGCCCCTCAAGGATTAGATACGCAGTATTTT. Full variable domain (outside the CDR3, taken from reference TRBV7-8 and TRBJ2-3): GAGVSQSPRYKVAKRGQDVALRCDPISGHVSLFWYQQALGQGPEFLTYFQNEAQLDKSGLPSDRFFAERPEGSVSTLKIQRTQQEDSAVYLCASSWAPQGLDTQYFGPGTRLTVL.

This rearrangement joins TRBV10-1 to TRBJ1-2, with D tentatively TRBD1 (5 bases). Trimming took off 8 bases at V and 7 bases at J, with 17 bases between the two ends. CDR1 and CDR2 (germline): WNHNN, SYGVQD (reference sequence). This CDR3 contains 13 residues. CDR3 coding DNA: TGCGCCAGCGGTTCCGGGACGGCGGGTGGCTACACCTTC. Translation gives CASGSGTAGGYTF.

This clone was seen a single time. V usage is TRBV28 and J usage is TRBJ1-6; D may be TRBD1 (5 bases). V dropped 3 bases and J dropped 10 bases, with 16 bases sitting between them. The germline gives CDR1 MDHEN, CDR2 SYDVKM. This CDR3 contains 15 residues. The CDR3 DNA reads TGTGCCAGCAGTTTGGTCCGCGGGGGTCGGTCACCCCTCCACTTT. This encodes CASSLVRGGRSPLHF.

CDR3 region: CASSGPGTGPNSPLHF. DNA for the CDR3: TGTGCCAGCAGTGGTCCCGGGACAGGGCCTAATTCACCCCTCCACTTT. The rearrangement links TRBV6-1 to TRBJ1-6; 9 bases align to TRBD1. J was trimmed by 6 bases and V by 4 bases; bases with no gene match: 7. In germline, CDR1 is MNHNS, CDR2 SASEGT. This CDR3 region has 16 residues.

The J gene is TRBJ2-7, the V gene TRBV15, with TRBD2 matching over 9 bases. The CDR3 runs 19 residues. Unmatched junction bases numbered 18, after V lost 0 bases and J lost 6 bases. Germline V gives CDR1 LNHNV, CDR2 YYDKDF (reference sequence). DNA of the CDR3: TGTGCCACCAGCAGAGATTCACCTAGCGGGGTTGTTTCTGTCGGCGAGCAGTACTTC. As protein: CATSRDSPSGVVSVGEQYF.

The chain recombines TRBV7-2 with TRBJ2-3; 9 bases align to TRBD2. Germline loops: CDR1 SGHTA, CDR2 FQGNSA. The J segment lost 7 bases and the V segment lost 1 base, leaving 9 bases of the junction unmatched. CDR3 length: 16 residues. The CDR3 reads CASSLEGLANANTQYF. The DNA for the CDR3 is TGTGCCAGCAGCTTAGAGGGACTAGCTAATGCGAATACGCAGTATTTT.

On this clone: This same CDR3 is encoded by further DNA sequences in the sample. The genes are TRBV18 and TRBJ2-1; 7 nucleotides line up with TRBD1. J lost 5 bases, V lost 2 bases, and 3 bases had no gene match. Per the germline V gene, CDR1 is KGHSH and CDR2 is LQKENI. The CDR3 spans 14 residues. The chain's CDR3 is CASSPGQENNEQFF. The CDR3 DNA is TGTGCCAGCTCACCAGGACAGGAAAACAATGAGCAGTTCTTC.

This sequence joins TRBV7-8 and TRBJ1-1, with D perhaps matching TRBD1 (5 bases). The CDR3 covers 14 residues. Trimming removed 5 bases at V and 2 bases at J, with 12 bases between. The germline CDR1 and CDR2 sequences are SGHVS and FQNEAQ. The CDR3 nucleotides are TGTGCCAGCAGCATCTTAACAGGAAACACTGAAGCTTTCTTT. Translation gives CASSILTGNTEAFF. Together with reference TRBV7-8 and TRBJ1-1, the CDR3 gives the full variable domain: GAGVSQSPRYKVAKRGQDVALRCDPISGHVSLFWYQQALGQGPEFLTYFQNEAQLDKSGLPSDRFFAERPEGSVSTLKIQRTQQEDSAVYLCASSILTGNTEAFFGQGTRLTVV.

The rearrangement joins TRBV7-9 to TRBJ1-3, with 7 bases that match TRBD1. Germline CDR1 SEHNR, CDR2 FQNEAQ (reference sequence). The trim removed 3 bases at V and 9 bases at J, leaving 14 bases unmatched. The CDR3 is 16 residues long. In nucleotides, the CDR3 is TGTGCCAGCAGCTTCACAGGGGTAATGCCGGTCGCCACCATATATTTT. Encoded protein: CASSFTGVMPVATIYF.